This passage covers 16 T cell receptor beta chains from one sample sequenced in a study of blood T cell repertoires in COVID-19. TCRdb keeps only in-frame clones here, not all; method: immunoSEQ multiplex PCR. The sample has roughly 81,000 clones; approximately 85% are singletons. The sequencing input was peripheral blood. These receptors were obtained from a woman at least 80 years old with COVID-19, enrolled during active disease.

The chain couples TRBV18 to TRBJ2-7, with D tentatively TRBD2 (7 bases). The CDR3 totals 16 residues. Trimming pared 3 bases from V and 9 bases from J, leaving 24 bases between. Germline V CDR1 and CDR2: KGHSH, LQKENI. As DNA, the CDR3 is TGTGCCAGCTCACCCCCCGATCGCGGGCGGGGAGGGGGGCAGTACTTC. It specifies CASSPPDRGRGGGQYF.

The CDR3 loop reads CASSAAQPQHF. The CDR3 DNA sequence: TGTGCCAGCTCGGCGGCCCAGCCCCAGCATTTT. The chain employs TRBV18 and TRBJ1-5; D not certain. Between the trimmed V and J ends, which lost 6 bases and 7 bases, there was a span of 7 bases. Germline CDR1 and CDR2: KGHSH and LQKENI. The CDR3 spans 11 residues. Looking up the rest from reference TRBV18 and TRBJ1-5 gives the full variable domain: NAGVMQNPRHLVRRRGQEARLRCSPMKGHSHVYWYRQLPEEGLKFMVYLQKENIIDESGMPKERFSAEFPKEGPSILRIQQVVRGDSAAYFCASSAAQPQHFGDGTRLSIL.

This rearrangement joins TRBV3-1 (or the pseudogene TRBV3-2) to TRBJ1-5; perhaps TRBD1 as D (5 bases). CDR3 size: 11 residues. V lost 5 bases and J 10 bases, leaving 9 bases between the germline ends. The germline gives CDR1 LGHDT, CDR2 YNNKEL (reference sequence). CDR3 bases: TGTGCCAGCAGCTCCGGGGGTCCCCAGCATTTT. Protein: CASSSGGPQHF.

The rearrangement joins TRBV18 to TRBJ2-7; 7 bases fit TRBD1. With V trimmed by 6 bases and J by 0 bases, 5 bases remained unmatched. Germline CDR1 is KGHSH and CDR2 is LQKENI. The length of the CDR3 is 14 residues. CDR3 amino acids: CASSGTESSYEQYF. The CDR3 DNA sequence: TGTGCCAGCTCCGGGACAGAGAGCTCCTACGAGCAGTACTTC.

The gene calls are TRBV5-1 and TRBJ2-7, with 7 bases fitting TRBD2. The CDR3 has 14 residues. Germline-derived CDR1 and CDR2 are SGHRS and YFSETQ. V was clipped by 2 bases and J by 2 bases; unmatched bases: 4. The CDR3 loop is CASSFTSATYEQYF. The CDR3 coding sequence is TGCGCCAGCAGCTTTACTAGCGCTACCTACGAGCAGTACTTC.

The rearrangement links TRBV5-8 to TRBJ1-1, with D perhaps matching TRBD1 (6 bases). V was pared by 1 base and J by 10 bases, with 11 bases between. CDR1 SGHTS and CDR2 YDEGEE come from the germline V gene. CDR3 length: 12 amino acids. CDR3 nucleotides: TGTGCCAGCAGCTTGTATGCCAGGGGAGCTTTCTTT. It codes for CASSLYARGAFF.

This clone showed up just once. The chain has TRBV2 and TRBJ2-7; TRBD1 is a possible D gene (5 bases). The CDR3 runs 13 residues. V lost 6 bases and J lost 5, with 14 bases in between. Looked up from germline, CDR1 is SNHLY and CDR2 is FYNNEI. The CDR3 loop reads CASRPPGLHEQYF. The CDR3 coding sequence is TGTGCCAGCAGACCCCCAGGGCTACACGAGCAGTACTTC.

V gene TRBV5-4 combines with J gene TRBJ1-2; D gene unclear. The CDR3 consists of 12 residues. Trimming removed 2 bases at V and 6 bases at J, with 8 bases between. Germline V CDR1 and CDR2: SGHNT, YYREEE (reference sequence). The CDR3: CASSLAGHGYTF. The CDR3, as DNA: TGTGCCAGCAGCTTAGCGGGCCATGGCTACACCTTC.

The chain uses TRBV6-6 and TRBJ2-7; 9 nucleotides match TRBD1. The CDR3 loop spans 15 amino acids. Looked up from germline, CDR1 is MNHNY and CDR2 is SVGAGI (reference sequence). V trimming: 5 bases; J trimming: 2 bases; junction bases outside the gene matches: 7. This CDR3 is CASSRPGTGTYEQYF. The CDR3 nucleotides read TGTGCCAGCAGTAGACCCGGGACAGGGACCTACGAGCAGTACTTC.

V and J are TRBV30 and TRBJ1-1, with TRBD1 as a possible D gene (5 bases). CDR3 length: 15 residues. Germline V CDR1 and CDR2: GTSNPN, SVGIG (reference sequence). V was clipped by 1 base and J by 0 bases, with 12 bases between them. The CDR3, as DNA: TGTGCCTGGAGTGGAATTGGGGCCCTGAACACTGAAGCTTTCTTT. This gives the protein CAWSGIGALNTEAFF.

The CDR3 sequence: CASSASGAGTDTQYF. The CDR3 coding sequence is TGTGCCAGCAGCGCCAGCGGTGCAGGCACAGATACGCAGTATTTT. The chain carries TRBV9 and TRBJ2-3; TRBD2 might be the D (5 bases). The V gene's germline CDR1 is SGDLS and CDR2 YYNGEE. The CDR3 is 15 residues long. V shed 3 bases and J shed 1 base, with 12 bases lying between them.

The V gene is TRBV5-1, the J gene TRBJ1-6; TRBD1 matches at 9 bases. The length of the CDR3 is 15 residues. The germline gives CDR1 SGHRS, CDR2 YFSETQ. Trimming took 4 bases from V and 5 from J; bases not matched to a gene: 4. CDR3 nucleotides: TGCGCCAGCAGCCCGTGGGACAGGGATAATTCACCCCTCCACTTT. Its protein product is CASSPWDRDNSPLHF.

This clone came up a few times. The V gene is TRBV14, the J gene TRBJ2-7; TRBD1 is a possible D gene (6 bases). Trimming removed 0 bases from V and 4 bases from J, with 13 bases in between. Germline V CDR1 and CDR2: SGHDN, FVKESK. This CDR3 comprises 15 residues. CDR3 sequence reads: CASSQDGRGWYEQYF. The DNA for the CDR3 is TGTGCCAGCAGCCAAGATGGCAGGGGCTGGTACGAGCAGTACTTC.

The CDR3 DNA reads TGCGCCAGCCGTCCACCCGCGGATACGCAGTATTTT. Translation gives CASRPPADTQYF. The V call is TRBV10-2, the J call TRBJ2-3, with no clear D. The CDR3 runs to 12 residues. CDR1 and CDR2 from the germline V gene are WSHSY and SAAADI. Trimming pared 8 bases from V and 6 bases from J, leaving 12 bases between.

The rearrangement uses TRBV6-5 and TRBJ1-6; 9 nucleotides agree with TRBD1. From germline, CDR1 is MNHEY and CDR2 SVGAGI. The CDR3 length is 15 residues. V shed 10 bases and J 2 bases; nucleotides not matched to a gene: 6. The CDR3 here is CAIPGQGTYNSPLHF. CDR3 DNA sequence: TGTGCCATCCCGGGACAGGGAACCTATAATTCACCCCTCCACTTT.

The chain joins TRBV6-4 to TRBJ1-2; D gene unclear. V lost 4 bases, J lost 4 bases, and 16 bases lay in between. Germline CDR1 and CDR2: MRHNA and SNTAGT. The CDR3 spans 15 residues. Written as DNA, the CDR3 is TGTGCCAGCAGTGTATTCGCAGATTCGGGCTATGGCTACACCTTC. Its protein product is CASSVFADSGYGYTF.